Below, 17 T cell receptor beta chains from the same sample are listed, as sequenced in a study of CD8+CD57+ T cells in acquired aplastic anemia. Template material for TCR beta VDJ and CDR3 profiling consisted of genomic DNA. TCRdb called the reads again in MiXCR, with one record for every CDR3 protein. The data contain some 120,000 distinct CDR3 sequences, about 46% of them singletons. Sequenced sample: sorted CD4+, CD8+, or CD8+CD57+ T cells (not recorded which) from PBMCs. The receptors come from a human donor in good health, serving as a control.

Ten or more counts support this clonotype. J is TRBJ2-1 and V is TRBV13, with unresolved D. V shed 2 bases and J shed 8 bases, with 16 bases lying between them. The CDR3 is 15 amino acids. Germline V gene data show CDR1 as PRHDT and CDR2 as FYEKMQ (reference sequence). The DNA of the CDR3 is TGTGCCAGCAGCTTACTTGGTGCACAGACCTATGAGCAGTTCTTC. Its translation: CASSLLGAQTYEQFF.

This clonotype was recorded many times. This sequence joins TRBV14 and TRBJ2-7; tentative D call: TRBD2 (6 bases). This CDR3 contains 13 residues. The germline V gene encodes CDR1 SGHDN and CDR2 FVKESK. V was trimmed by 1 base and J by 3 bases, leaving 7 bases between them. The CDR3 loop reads CASSQGGLYEQYF. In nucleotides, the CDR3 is TGTGCCAGCAGCCAAGGGGGACTCTACGAGCAGTACTTC.

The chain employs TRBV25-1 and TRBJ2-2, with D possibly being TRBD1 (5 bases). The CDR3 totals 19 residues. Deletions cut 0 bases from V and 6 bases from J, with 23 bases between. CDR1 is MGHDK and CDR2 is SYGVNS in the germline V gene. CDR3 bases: TGTGCCAGCAGTGAATATAAGCCGAGGCAGGGCTTCATCCCCGGGGAGCTGTTTTTT. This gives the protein CASSEYKPRQGFIPGELFF. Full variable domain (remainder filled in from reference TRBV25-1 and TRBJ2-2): EADIYQTPRYLVIGTGKKITLECSQTMGHDKMYWYQQDPGMELHLIHYSYGVNSTEKGDLSSESTVSRIRTEHFPLTLESARPSHTSQYLCASSEYKPRQGFIPGELFFGEGSRLTVL.

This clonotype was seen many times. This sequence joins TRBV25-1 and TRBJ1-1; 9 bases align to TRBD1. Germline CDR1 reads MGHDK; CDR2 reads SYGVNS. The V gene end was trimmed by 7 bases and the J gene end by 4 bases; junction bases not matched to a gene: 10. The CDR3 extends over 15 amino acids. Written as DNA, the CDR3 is TGTGCCAGCACCTCGGGACAGGGTATGGTCACTGAAGCTTTCTTT. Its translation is CASTSGQGMVTEAFF.

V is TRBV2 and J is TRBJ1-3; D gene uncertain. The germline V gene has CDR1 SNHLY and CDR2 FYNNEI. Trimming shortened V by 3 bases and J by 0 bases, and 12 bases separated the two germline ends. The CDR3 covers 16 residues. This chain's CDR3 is CASSDGGINSGNTIYF. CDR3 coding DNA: TGTGCCAGCAGTGATGGTGGGATCAACTCTGGAAACACCATATATTTT. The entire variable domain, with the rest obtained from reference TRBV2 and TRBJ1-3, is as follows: EPEVTQTPSHQVTQMGQEVILRCVPISNHLYFYWYRQILGQKVEFLVSFYNNEISEKSEIFDDQFSVERPDGSNFTLKIRSTKLEDSAMYFCASSDGGINSGNTIYFGEGSWLTVV.

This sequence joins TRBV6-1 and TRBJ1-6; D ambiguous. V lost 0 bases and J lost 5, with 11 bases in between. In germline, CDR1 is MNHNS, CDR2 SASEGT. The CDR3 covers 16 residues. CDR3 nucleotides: TGTGCCAGCAGTGAAGCGCTAGGATTTAATAATTCACCCCTCCACTTT. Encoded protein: CASSEALGFNNSPLHF.

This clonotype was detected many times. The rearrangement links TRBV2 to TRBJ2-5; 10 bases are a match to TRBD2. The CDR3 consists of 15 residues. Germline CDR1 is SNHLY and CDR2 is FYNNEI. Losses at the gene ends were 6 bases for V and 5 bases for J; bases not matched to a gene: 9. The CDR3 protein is CASRSAGGGTETQYF. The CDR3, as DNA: TGTGCCAGCAGATCAGCGGGGGGGGGCACGGAGACCCAGTACTTC.

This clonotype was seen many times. The CDR3 region has the DNA TGTGCCACAGCGACATCCTACGAGCAGTACTTC. Its protein is CATATSYEQYF. The chain recombines TRBV19 with TRBJ2-7; D is unresolved. CDR3 length equals 11 residues. The germline gives CDR1 LNHDA, CDR2 SQIVND (reference sequence). The V end lost 10 bases, the J end lost 1 base, and 8 bases lay between the germline ends.

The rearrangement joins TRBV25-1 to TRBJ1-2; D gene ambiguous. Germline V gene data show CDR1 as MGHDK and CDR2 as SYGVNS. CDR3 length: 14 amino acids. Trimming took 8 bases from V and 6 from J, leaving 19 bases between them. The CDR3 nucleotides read TGTGCCAGCGGCCATAATCCGGGCGGAAATGGCTACACCTTC. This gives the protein CASGHNPGGNGYTF.

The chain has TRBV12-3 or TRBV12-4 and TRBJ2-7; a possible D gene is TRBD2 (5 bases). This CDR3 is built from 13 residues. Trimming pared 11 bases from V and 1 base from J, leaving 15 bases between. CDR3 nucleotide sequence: TGTGCCTGGAGTTTCACTAGTTCCTACGAGCAGTACTTC. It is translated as CAWSFTSSYEQYF.

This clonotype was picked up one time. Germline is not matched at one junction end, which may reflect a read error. CDR3 protein: CASSDARSLSF. Written as DNA, the CDR3 is TGTGCCAGCAGTGACGCACGGAGTCTTTCCTTC. The chain couples TRBV6-4 to TRBJ1-2; D not certain. Germline V gives CDR1 MRHNA, CDR2 SNTAGT. CDR3 length: 11 residues.

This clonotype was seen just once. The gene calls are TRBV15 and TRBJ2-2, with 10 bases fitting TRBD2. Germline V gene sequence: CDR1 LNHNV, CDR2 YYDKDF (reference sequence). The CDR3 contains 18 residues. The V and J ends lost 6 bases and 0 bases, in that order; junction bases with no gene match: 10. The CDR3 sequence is CATSPSLAGAANTGELFF. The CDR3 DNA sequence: TGTGCCACCAGTCCGTCGCTAGCGGGGGCCGCGAACACCGGGGAGCTGTTTTTT.

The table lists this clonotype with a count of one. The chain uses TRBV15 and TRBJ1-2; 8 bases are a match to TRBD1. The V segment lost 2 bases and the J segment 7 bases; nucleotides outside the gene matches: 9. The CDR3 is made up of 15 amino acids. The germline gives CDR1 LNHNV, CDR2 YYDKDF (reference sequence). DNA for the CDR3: TGTGCCACCAGCAGACAGGGGGCGGGATCAGGTGGCTACACCTTC. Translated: CATSRQGAGSGGYTF.

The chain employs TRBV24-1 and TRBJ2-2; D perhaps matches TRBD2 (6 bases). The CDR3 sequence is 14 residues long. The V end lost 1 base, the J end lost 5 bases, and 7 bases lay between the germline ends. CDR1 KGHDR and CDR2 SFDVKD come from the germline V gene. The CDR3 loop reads CATSDFGGTGELFF. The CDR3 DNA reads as TGTGCCACCAGTGATTTCGGGGGAACCGGGGAGCTGTTTTTT.

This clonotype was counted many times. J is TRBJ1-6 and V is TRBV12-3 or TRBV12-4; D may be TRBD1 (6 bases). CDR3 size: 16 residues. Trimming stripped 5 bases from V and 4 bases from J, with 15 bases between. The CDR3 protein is CASSDQGTGYNSPLHF. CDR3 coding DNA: TGTGCCAGCAGTGACCAGGGGACGGGTTATAATTCACCCCTCCACTTT.

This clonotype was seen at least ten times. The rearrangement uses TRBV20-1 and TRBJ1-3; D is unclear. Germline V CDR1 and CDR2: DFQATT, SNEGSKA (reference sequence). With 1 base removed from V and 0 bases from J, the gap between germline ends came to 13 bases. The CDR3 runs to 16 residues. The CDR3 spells CSARVGGMFSGNTIYF. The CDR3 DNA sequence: TGCAGTGCTAGAGTCGGCGGTATGTTCTCTGGAAACACCATATATTTT.

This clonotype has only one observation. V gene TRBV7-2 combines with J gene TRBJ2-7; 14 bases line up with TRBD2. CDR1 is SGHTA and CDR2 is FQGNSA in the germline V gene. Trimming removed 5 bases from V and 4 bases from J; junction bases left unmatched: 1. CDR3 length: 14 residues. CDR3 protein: CASSRTSGGYEQYF. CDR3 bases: TGTGCCAGCAGCAGGACTAGCGGGGGGTACGAGCAGTACTTC.